This T cell receptor beta chain originates from a study of spatial heterogeneity in lung cancer. Study-wide background: Detected beta-chain sequences consistently exceeded alpha-chain sequences. Across the raw uncorrected reads, a unique TCR and UMI combination was observed, on average, more than ten times. Study observations and caveats: Ubiquitous, expanded tumor-derived TCRs were more frequently observed in blood at resection than at follow-up.

This clonotype was observed many times. The antigen remains unidentified. TCRdb re-called the 5' RACE reads with MiXCR, one entry per CDR3 protein. The repertoire holds approximately 10,000 distinct CDR3 sequences, with more than 15% as singletons. CDR3 length equals 19 residues. V lost 0 bases and J lost 0; bases outside the gene matches: 13. Germline V gene sequence: CDR1 SGHTA, CDR2 FQGTGA. The time point is: sample taken at primary tumor resection. The study sequenced unsorted whole RNA from tumor, nontumor lung or frozen PBMC. Samples came from roughly 72 TRACERx patients with untreated early-stage lung cancer.

The chain carries TRBV7-3 and TRBJ1-1; 7 positions agree with TRBD1. This sample comprised PBMCs, obtained at surgery. The sequence was collected from a male donor with early-stage non-small cell lung cancer. CDR3: CASSLTPQGSGGLNTEAFF. The CDR3 nucleotides read TGTGCCAGCAGCTTAACCCCTCAGGGGTCAGGGGGACTGAACACTGAAGCTTTCTTT.